This T cell receptor (beta chain) was obtained from a study of shared clonotypes between healthy human individuals. Nashville, Tennessee was home to all donors, who were Caucasian adults. Samples left unsorted employed approximately 90 million PBMCs for genomic DNA. The J segment lost 8 bases and the V segment lost 4 bases, leaving 10 bases of the junction unmatched. Germline V gives CDR1 SGHNT, CDR2 YYREEE (reference sequence). The CDR3 is 15 amino acids. When replicate PCRs were run on unsorted PBMC, they used approximately 300 ng DNA, 25,000 to 35,000 T cell genomes. The method was immunoSEQ multiplex PCR; TCRdb's version includes in-frame clones alone and lacks a portion of them. The sample contains around 440,000 clones, about 74% of which appear only once.

This clonotype originated in a woman aged 35 to 49 in good health. Some clones in this sample may be carry-over from other donors' samples. The sample consisted of PBMCs. The gene calls are TRBV5-4 and TRBJ1-2; 11 positions agree with TRBD1. Here the CDR3 reads CASSPGTGGAGGYTF. The DNA of the CDR3 is TGTGCCAGCAGCCCCGGGACAGGGGGGGCTGGGGGCTACACCTTC.